This T cell receptor (beta chain) was profiled in a study of blood T cell repertoires in COVID-19. In germline, CDR1 is WSHSY, CDR2 SAAADI. Trimming shortened V by 4 bases and J by 0 bases, and 8 bases separated the two germline ends. The CDR3 totals 14 residues. Method: immunoSEQ multiplex PCR; TCRdb's copy keeps in-frame clones and lacks some. The sample shows about 210,000 clones, around 89% of them seen only once. This clone has just a few counts. Sequencing input: peripheral blood. This TCR came from a man aged 65 to 79 with acute or convalescent COVID-19. The chain has TRBV10-2 and TRBJ2-3; D gene ambiguous. For the CDR3, the DNA is TGCGCCAGCAGTGCTGAGCTGAGCACAGATACGCAGTATTTT. This encodes CASSAELSTDTQYF.